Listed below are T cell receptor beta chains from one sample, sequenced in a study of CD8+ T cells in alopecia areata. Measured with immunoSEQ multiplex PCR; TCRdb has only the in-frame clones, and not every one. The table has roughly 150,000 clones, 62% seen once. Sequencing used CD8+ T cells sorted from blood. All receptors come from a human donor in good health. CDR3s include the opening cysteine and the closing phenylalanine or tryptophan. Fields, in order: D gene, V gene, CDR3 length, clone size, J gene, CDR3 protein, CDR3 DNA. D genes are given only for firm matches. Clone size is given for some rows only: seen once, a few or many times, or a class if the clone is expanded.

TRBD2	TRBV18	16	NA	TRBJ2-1	CASSPLAGKSANEQFF	TGTGCCAGCTCCCCCTTAGCGGGAAAGTCTGCCAATGAGCAGTTCTTC
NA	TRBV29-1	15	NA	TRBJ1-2	CSVAAFGSPLYGYTF	TGCAGCGTTGCTGCGTTCGGCAGCCCCCTCTATGGCTACACCTTC
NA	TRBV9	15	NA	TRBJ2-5	CASSVVEGVSETQYF	TGTGCCAGCAGCGTAGTCGAGGGAGTAAGTGAGACCCAGTACTTC
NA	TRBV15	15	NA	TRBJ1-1	CATSPGFFMNTEAFF	TGTGCCACCAGCCCAGGGTTTTTCATGAACACTGAAGCTTTCTTT
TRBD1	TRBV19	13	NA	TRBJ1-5	CASRRDRYQPQHF	TGTGCCAGTCGCCGGGACAGATATCAGCCCCAGCATTTT
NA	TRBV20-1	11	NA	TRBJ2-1	CSASEVYEQFF	TGCAGTGCTAGTGAAGTGTATGAGCAGTTCTTC
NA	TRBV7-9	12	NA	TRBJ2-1	CASGVSYNEQFF	TGTGCCAGCGGCGTCTCCTACAATGAGCAGTTCTTC
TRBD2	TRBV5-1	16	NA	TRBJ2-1	CASSLGVAGAYNEQFF	TGCGCCAGCAGCTTGGGGGTAGCGGGAGCCTACAATGAGCAGTTCTTC
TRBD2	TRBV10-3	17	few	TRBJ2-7	CAISEVAGAGWYEWQYF	TGTGCCATCAGTGAGGTAGCGGGAGCGGGGTGGTACGAGTGGCAGTACTTC
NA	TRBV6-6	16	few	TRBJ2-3	CASSYEGIPSTDTQYF	TGTGCCAGCAGTTATGAAGGGATTCCTAGCACAGATACGCAGTATTTT
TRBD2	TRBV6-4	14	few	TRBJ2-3	CASSGGLAGDTQYF	TGTGCCAGCAGTGGGGGACTAGCGGGAGATACGCAGTATTTT
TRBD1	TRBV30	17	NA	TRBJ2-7	CAWSVPQDRADSYEQYF	TGTGCCTGGAGTGTACCCCAGGACAGGGCTGACTCCTACGAGCAGTACTTC
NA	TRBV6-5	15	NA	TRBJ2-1	CASSYSGGLYNEQFF	TGTGCCAGCAGTTACTCGGGGGGGCTCTACAATGAGCAGTTCTTC
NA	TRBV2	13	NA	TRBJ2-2	CASSWEGPGELFF	TGTGCCAGCAGTTGGGAAGGCCCCGGGGAGCTGTTTTTT
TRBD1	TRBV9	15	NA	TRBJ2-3	CASSVRWTGLDTQYF	TGTGCCAGCAGCGTACGCTGGACAGGGCTCGATACGCAGTATTTT
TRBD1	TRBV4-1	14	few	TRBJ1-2	CASSQAGTGYGYTF	TGCGCCAGCAGCCAAGCGGGGACAGGGTATGGCTACACCTTC
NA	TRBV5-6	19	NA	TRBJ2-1	CASRRLKTGPTPPYNEQFF	TGTGCCAGCAGGCGCCTAAAGACAGGACCTACACCTCCGTACAATGAGCAGTTCTTC
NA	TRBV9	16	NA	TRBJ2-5	CASSVGGFETQETQYF	TGTGCCAGCAGCGTAGGGGGTTTCGAAACACAAGAGACCCAGTACTTC
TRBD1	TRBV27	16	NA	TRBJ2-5	CASSLTGTGGRETQYF	TGTGCCAGCAGTCTCACCGGGACAGGGGGCCGGGAGACCCAGTACTTC
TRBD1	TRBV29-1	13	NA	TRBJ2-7	CSARTGSSYEQYF	TGCAGCGCGCGGACAGGGAGCTCCTACGAGCAGTACTTC
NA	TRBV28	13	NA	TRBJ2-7	CASTKGPSYEQYF	TGTGCCAGCACCAAGGGACCCTCCTACGAGCAGTACTTC
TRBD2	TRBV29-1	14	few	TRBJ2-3	CSVAGTSGTDTQYF	TGCAGCGTCGCCGGGACTAGCGGCACAGATACGCAGTATTTT
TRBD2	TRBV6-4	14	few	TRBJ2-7	CASSESSGSHEQYF	TGTGCCAGCAGTGAGAGTAGCGGGAGTCACGAGCAGTACTTC
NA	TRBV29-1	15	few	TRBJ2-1	CSAGTSRSSYNEQFF	TGCAGCGCTGGGACTTCGCGTAGCTCCTACAATGAGCAGTTCTTC
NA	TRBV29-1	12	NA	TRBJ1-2	CSVEDWTDGYTF	TGCAGCGTTGAAGATTGGACGGATGGCTACACCTTC
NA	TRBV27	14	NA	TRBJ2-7	CASSLTSGGNEQYF	TGTGCCAGCAGTTTGACGTCTGGGGGAAACGAGCAGTACTTC
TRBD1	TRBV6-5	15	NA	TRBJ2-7	CASSYGPGGSYEQYF	TGTGCCAGCAGTTACGGGCCAGGGGGCTCCTACGAGCAGTACTTC
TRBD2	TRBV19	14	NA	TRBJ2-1	CASSITAGGYEQFF	TGTGCCAGTAGTATCACGGCGGGAGGCTATGAGCAGTTCTTC
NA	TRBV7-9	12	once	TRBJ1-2	CASSLVPDGYTF	TGTGCCAGCAGCTTAGTTCCGGATGGCTACACCTTC
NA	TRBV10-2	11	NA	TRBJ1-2	CASSEGYGYTF	TGCGCCAGCAGTGAGGGCTATGGCTACACCTTC
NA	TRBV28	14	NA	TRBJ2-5	CASALRGYQETQYF	TGTGCCAGCGCGCTGAGGGGTTACCAAGAGACCCAGTACTTC
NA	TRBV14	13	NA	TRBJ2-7	CASSLATAYEQYF	TGTGCCAGCAGCCTCGCTACTGCCTACGAGCAGTACTTC
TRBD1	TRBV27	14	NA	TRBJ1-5	CASSFSGGGQPQHF	TGTGCCAGCAGTTTTTCAGGGGGTGGTCAGCCCCAGCATTTT
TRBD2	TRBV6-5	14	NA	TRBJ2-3	CASSYGLAGDTQYF	TGTGCCAGCAGTTACGGTCTAGCGGGAGATACGCAGTATTTT
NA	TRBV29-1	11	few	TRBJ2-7	CSVKNLYEQYF	TGCAGCGTGAAAAACCTCTACGAGCAGTACTTC
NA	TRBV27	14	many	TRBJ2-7	CASSYSGPPHEQYF	TGTGCCAGCAGTTACTCCGGGCCCCCCCACGAGCAGTACTTC
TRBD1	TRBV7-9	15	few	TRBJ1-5	CASSSSGTGDQPQHF	TGTGCCAGCAGTTCATCCGGGACAGGTGATCAGCCCCAGCATTTT
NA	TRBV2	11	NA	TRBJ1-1	CASSHLDDSYF	TGTGCCAGCAGTCACCTAGACGACTCATACTTT
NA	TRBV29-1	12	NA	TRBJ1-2	CSVVGGNYGYTF	TGCAGCGTTGTGGGGGGCAACTATGGCTACACCTTC
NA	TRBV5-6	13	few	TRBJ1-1	CASSLAGTDEAFF	TGTGCCAGCAGCCTCGCAGGGACCGATGAAGCTTTCTTT
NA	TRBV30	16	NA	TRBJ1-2	CACPFWDNTKNYGYTF	TGTGCCTGCCCCTTTTGGGACAACACCAAGAACTATGGCTACACCTTC
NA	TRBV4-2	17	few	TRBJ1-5	CASSQVENREGNQPQHF	TGTGCCAGCAGCCAAGTCGAGAACAGGGAAGGCAATCAGCCCCAGCATTTT
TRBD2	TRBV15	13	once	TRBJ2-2	CATSNGGLEELFF	TGTGCCACCAGCAATGGAGGACTAGAGGAGCTGTTTTTT
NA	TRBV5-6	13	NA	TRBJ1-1	CASSLSGAGEAFF	TGTGCCAGCAGCTTGTCGGGGGCCGGGGAAGCTTTCTTT
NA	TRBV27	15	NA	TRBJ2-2	CASSPAGLGTGELFF	TGTGCCAGCAGTCCCGCAGGGCTGGGAACCGGGGAGCTGTTTTTT
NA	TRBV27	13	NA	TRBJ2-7	CASSMGSTYEQYF	TGTGCCAGCAGTATGGGATCAACTTACGAGCAGTACTTC
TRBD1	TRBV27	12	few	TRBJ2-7	CASSWGQGEQYF	TGTGCCAGCAGTTGGGGACAGGGCGAGCAGTACTTC
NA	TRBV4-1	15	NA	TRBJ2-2	CASSQERAAQRELFF	TGCGCCAGCAGCCAAGAGCGGGCTGCTCAAAGGGAGCTGTTTTTT
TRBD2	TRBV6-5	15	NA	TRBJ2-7	CASSYSAGGSREQYF	TGTGCCAGCAGTTACTCGGCCGGGGGGTCAAGGGAGCAGTACTTC
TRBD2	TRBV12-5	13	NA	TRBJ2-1	CASGQGLADEQFF	TGTGCTAGTGGCCAGGGACTAGCGGACGAGCAGTTCTTC
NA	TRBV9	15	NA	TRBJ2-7	CASSVGGSGEKEQYF	TGTGCCAGCAGCGTAGGAGGGAGCGGAGAAAAGGAGCAGTACTTC
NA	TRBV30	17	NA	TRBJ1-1	CAWSPPTGRGRNTEAFF	TGTGCCTGGAGTCCCCCGACGGGACGGGGGAGGAACACTGAAGCTTTCTTT
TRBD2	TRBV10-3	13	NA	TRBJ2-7	CAIGLDGTYEQYF	TGTGCCATCGGACTAGACGGAACCTACGAGCAGTACTTC
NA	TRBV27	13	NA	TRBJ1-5	CASSLAGVQPQHF	TGTGCCAGCAGTTTAGCAGGGGTCCAGCCCCAGCATTTT